The 23 T cell receptor beta chains below were found in one sample sequenced in a study of control samples from healthy donors and cancer patients. Measured with immunoSEQ multiplex PCR; TCRdb has only the in-frame clones, and not every one. The sample consists of 70,000 to 95,000 clones, over 85% of them appearing once. Source material: PBMCs. Every receptor here comes from a middle-aged woman with lung cancer.

The chain joins TRBV18 to TRBJ2-7; 9 nucleotides line up with TRBD1. Looked up from germline, CDR1 is KGHSH and CDR2 is LQKENI. The CDR3 runs to 15 residues. Trimming at V came to 2 bases and at J to 3 bases, leaving 5 bases not matched to a gene. CDR3 nucleotide sequence: TGTGCCAGCTCACCATTACAGGGGGCTAGCTACGAGCAGTACTTC. Protein product: CASSPLQGASYEQYF.

The chain employs TRBV10-3 and TRBJ1-2; no reliable D call. The CDR3 sequence is 12 residues long. Per germline, CDR1 ENHRY and CDR2 SYGVKD. The V end was cut by 3 bases, the J end by 6 bases, with 8 bases between. The CDR3 sequence is CAISDYANGYTF. The DNA for the CDR3 is TGTGCCATCAGTGACTACGCGAATGGCTACACCTTC.

This clone was recorded once. The J gene is TRBJ1-1, the V gene TRBV4-2, with 7 bases that match TRBD1. There are 14 residues in the CDR3. V was clipped by 1 base and J by 5 bases; unmatched bases: 4. The germline gives CDR1 LGHNA, CDR2 YNFKEQ. CDR3 coding DNA: TGTGCCAGCAGCCAAGGACAGGGATGGACTGAAGCTTTCTTT. This codes for CASSQGQGWTEAFF.

The J gene is TRBJ2-1, the V gene TRBV3-1 (or the pseudogene TRBV3-2); unclear D gene. Trimming cost V 3 bases and J 6 bases, with 12 bases left between them. CDR3 length: 14 amino acids. The germline V gene encodes CDR1 LGHDT and CDR2 YNNKEL (reference sequence). The CDR3 DNA follows: TGTGCCAGCAGCCAGGACGACCTCGGCAATGAGCAGTTCTTC. This codes for CASSQDDLGNEQFF.

The chain uses TRBV3-1 (or the pseudogene TRBV3-2) and TRBJ2-1; 7 bases are a match to TRBD2. The CDR3 covers 18 residues. Germline trimming cut 0 bases from V and 3 bases from J; bases unmatched to any gene: 11. The germline V gene has CDR1 LGHDT and CDR2 YNNKEL (reference sequence). CDR3 nucleotide sequence: TGTGCCAGCAGCCAAGATATGCCTGGCGGGAGCTACTACAATGAGCAGTTCTTC. Protein: CASSQDMPGGSYYNEQFF.

This chain joins TRBV2 and TRBJ1-1, with D hard to call. The CDR3 length is 12 residues. From germline, CDR1 is SNHLY and CDR2 FYNNEI. V lost 7 bases and J lost 2, with 8 bases in between. The DNA of the CDR3 is TGTGCCAGCATGCGATTAAACACTGAAGCTTTCTTT. As protein: CASMRLNTEAFF.

The gene calls are TRBV3-1 (or the pseudogene TRBV3-2) and TRBJ2-7; D gene unclear. Per germline, CDR1 LGHDT and CDR2 YNNKEL (reference sequence). The CDR3 is 16 amino acids. V was shortened by 4 bases and J by 2 bases, with 18 bases between the two germline ends. The CDR3 loop reads CASSPQEALNTYEQYF. The CDR3 nucleotides are TGTGCCAGCAGCCCCCAAGAAGCGTTAAATACCTACGAGCAGTACTTC.

The V call is TRBV7-8, the J call TRBJ1-5, with D unresolved. CDR3 size: 15 residues. Germline CDR1 reads SGHVS; CDR2 reads FQNEAQ. The ends were cut back, 4 bases at V and 3 bases at J, with 13 bases in the middle. The CDR3 DNA reads as TGTGCCAGCAGCTCCCGGTTATCGGACAATCAGCCCCAGCATTTT. Translated: CASSSRLSDNQPQHF.

This clone has a single count. This rearrangement joins TRBV30 to TRBJ2-1; D remains ambiguous. Trimming removed 7 bases at V and 3 bases at J, with 16 bases between. CDR1 is GTSNPN, CDR2 SVGIG, per germline (reference sequence). CDR3 size: 14 residues. The CDR3 DNA reads TGTGCCTACCACGACACGGGCCACTACAATGAGCAGTTCTTC. Its protein is CAYHDTGHYNEQFF.

V and J are TRBV11-3 and TRBJ1-4; 8 nucleotides match TRBD1. Trimming cost V 4 bases and J 6 bases; bases outside gene matches: 7. The CDR3 length is 15 residues. Germline V gene data show CDR1 as SGHNT and CDR2 as YENEEA. For the CDR3, the DNA is TGTGCCAGCAGCTCATCTCCGGACAGGGATGAAAAACTGTTTTTT. Translated: CASSSSPDRDEKLFF.

The chain links TRBV2 to TRBJ2-7; a possible D gene is TRBD1 (6 bases). CDR1 is SNHLY, CDR2 FYNNEI, per germline. V lost 7 bases and J 2 bases, leaving 15 bases between the germline ends. The CDR3 sequence is 14 residues long. The CDR3, as DNA: TGTGCCAGCAAGATTGAACAGGGCCCCTACGAGCAGTACTTC. It codes for CASKIEQGPYEQYF. Drawing the rest from reference TRBV2 and TRBJ2-7, the complete variable domain is EPEVTQTPSHQVTQMGQEVILRCVPISNHLYFYWYRQILGQKVEFLVSFYNNEISEKSEIFDDQFSVERPDGSNFTLKIRSTKLEDSAMYFCASKIEQGPYEQYFGPGTRLTVT.

This clone appeared once. In DNA, the CDR3 is TGTGCCAGCAGCCAAGACCTGCGGCCCTCGAACACTGAAGCTTTCTTT. It specifies CASSQDLRPSNTEAFF. J is TRBJ1-1 and V is TRBV3-1 (or the pseudogene TRBV3-2), with D hard to call. This CDR3 spans 16 amino acids. Germline assignment: CDR1 LGHDT and CDR2 YNNKEL (reference sequence). V was pared by 0 bases and J by 1 base, with 12 bases between.

The chain employs TRBV12-5 and TRBJ2-1; 8 bases align to TRBD2. The CDR3 is 15 residues long. With V trimmed by 4 bases and J by 10 bases, 12 bases remained unmatched. From germline, CDR1 is LGHNT and CDR2 FRNRAP. The chain's CDR3 is CASGSPGLGLFEQFF. In DNA form, the CDR3 reads TGTGCTAGTGGTTCACCGGGACTAGGGCTGTTCGAGCAGTTCTTC.

The V call is TRBV4-2, the J call TRBJ2-2, with D perhaps TRBD2 (5 bases). V dropped 5 bases and J dropped 7 bases, with 17 bases sitting between them. There are 15 residues in the CDR3. Germline loops: CDR1 LGHNA, CDR2 YNFKEQ. In DNA form, the CDR3 reads TGTGCCAGCAGCGGAGGACGTCCAACGGACGGGGAGCTGTTTTTT. It encodes CASSGGRPTDGELFF.

This sequence joins TRBV5-1 and TRBJ2-7, with TRBD1 identical over 7 bases. Germline V gives CDR1 SGHRS, CDR2 YFSETQ. V lost 4 bases and J lost 3; bases outside the gene matches: 13. The CDR3 runs 16 residues. CDR3 bases: TGCGCCAGCAGCCCAACGTCGGGACAGCCTTTCTACGAGCAGTACTTC. It is translated as CASSPTSGQPFYEQYF.

This chain connects TRBV5-1 to TRBJ2-7; D might be TRBD1 (6 bases). This CDR3 spans 14 amino acids. Trimming removed 2 bases at V and 3 bases at J, with 12 bases between. CDR1 is SGHRS and CDR2 is YFSETQ in the germline V gene. The CDR3 spells CASSFGQKFYEQYF. The CDR3 DNA follows: TGCGCCAGCAGCTTTGGACAGAAATTCTACGAGCAGTACTTC. Complete variable domain (other parts from reference TRBV5-1 and TRBJ2-7): KAGVTQTPRYLIKTRGQQVTLSCSPISGHRSVSWYQQTPGQGLQFLFEYFSETQRNKGNFPGRFSGRQFSNSRSEMNVSTLELGDSALYLCASSFGQKFYEQYFGPGTRLTVT.

The V gene is TRBV2, the J gene TRBJ1-2; D remains ambiguous. Germline CDR1 SNHLY, CDR2 FYNNEI. The ends were cut back, 6 bases at V and 6 bases at J, with 14 bases in the middle. This CDR3 is built from 13 residues. CDR3 residues: CASRPDTPNGYTF. CDR3 bases: TGTGCCAGCAGACCCGACACCCCGAATGGCTACACCTTC. Full variable domain (outside the CDR3, taken from reference TRBV2 and TRBJ1-2): EPEVTQTPSHQVTQMGQEVILRCVPISNHLYFYWYRQILGQKVEFLVSFYNNEISEKSEIFDDQFSVERPDGSNFTLKIRSTKLEDSAMYFCASRPDTPNGYTFGSGTRLTVV.

The chain recombines TRBV27 with TRBJ2-1; 10 positions match TRBD2. CDR3 length: 15 residues. Unmatched junction bases numbered 8, after V lost 3 bases and J lost 9 bases. Germline V gives CDR1 MNHEY, CDR2 SMNVEV (reference sequence). For the CDR3, the DNA is TGTGCCAGCAGTTTGTCAGCGGGGGGGCCGCGTGAGCAGTTCTTC. It translates to CASSLSAGGPREQFF.

The J gene is TRBJ1-1, the V gene TRBV27; D possibly corresponds to TRBD1 (5 bases). The germline V gene encodes CDR1 MNHEY and CDR2 SMNVEV (reference sequence). The CDR3 length is 22 residues. The V end lost 6 bases, the J end lost 6 bases, and 41 bases lay between the germline ends. CDR3 protein: CASSKEGLAAPLDPWNTAEAFF. Written as DNA, the CDR3 is TGTGCCAGCAGCAAAGAGGGGTTAGCGGCGCCTCTCGACCCCTGGAACACTGCTGAAGCTTTCTTT.

The V gene is TRBV6-5, the J gene TRBJ1-6; TRBD1 is a possible D gene (5 bases). This CDR3 region has 15 residues. The germline V and J ends were trimmed by 5 bases and 7 bases, with 15 bases remaining between them. Germline CDR1 is MNHEY and CDR2 is SVGAGI. DNA of the CDR3: TGTGCCAGCAGTCGGGACCTTACGGGGAATTCACCCCTCCACTTT. Residues: CASSRDLTGNSPLHF.

V usage is TRBV5-4 and J usage is TRBJ2-1; D remains ambiguous. Germline values: CDR1 SGHNT, CDR2 YYREEE (reference sequence). The V gene lost 4 bases and the J gene lost 9 bases, with 17 bases spanning the gap. This CDR3 comprises 14 residues. The CDR3 coding sequence is TGTGCCAGCAGCCGAAACTTTTACGGCGGTGAGCAGTTCTTC. The encoded protein is CASSRNFYGGEQFF.

V is TRBV5-4 and J is TRBJ2-3; the D is unclear. The CDR3 has 13 amino acids. Between the trimmed V and J ends, which lost 1 base and 0 bases, there was a span of 3 bases. The germline gives CDR1 SGHNT, CDR2 YYREEE (reference sequence). CDR3 DNA: TGTGCCAGCAGCTTGTACAGCACAGATACGCAGTATTTT. It is translated as CASSLYSTDTQYF.

In DNA form, the CDR3 reads TGTGCCTGGAGTCTAGCGGGGCCACAGTTCTTC. This codes for CAWSLAGPQFF. This chain joins TRBV30 and TRBJ2-1; 9 positions agree with TRBD2. The CDR3 contains 11 residues. The trim removed 2 bases at V and 13 bases at J, leaving 3 bases unmatched. Germline V gives CDR1 GTSNPN, CDR2 SVGIG (reference sequence).